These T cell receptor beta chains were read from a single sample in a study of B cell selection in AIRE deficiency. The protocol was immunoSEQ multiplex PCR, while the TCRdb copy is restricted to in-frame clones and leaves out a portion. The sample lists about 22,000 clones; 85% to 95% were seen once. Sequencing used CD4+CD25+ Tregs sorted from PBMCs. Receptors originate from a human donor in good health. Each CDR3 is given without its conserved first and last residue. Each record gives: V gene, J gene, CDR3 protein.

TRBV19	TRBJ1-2	ASKDDRGTNYGYT
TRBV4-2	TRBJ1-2	ASSQVDNYGYT
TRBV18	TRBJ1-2	ASSPRQAPNYGYT
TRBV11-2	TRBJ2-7	ASSLVSVPLEQY
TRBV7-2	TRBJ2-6	ASSLRRQGTPGANVLT
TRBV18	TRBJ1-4	ASSPGTPDEKLF
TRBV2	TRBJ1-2	ASSWGLQGPYGYT
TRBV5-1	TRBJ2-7	ASSSRLAGALSYEQY
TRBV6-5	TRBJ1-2	ASSYRYGKGNYGYT
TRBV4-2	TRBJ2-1	ASSQAAGSLYNEQF
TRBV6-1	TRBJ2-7	AARDSFYEQY
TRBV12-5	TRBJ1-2	ASGLLRRDRSYGYT
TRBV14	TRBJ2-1	ASSRILAGVSYNEQF
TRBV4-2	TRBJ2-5	ASSQDLGQGGTETQY
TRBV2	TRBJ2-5	ASSARRGAETQY
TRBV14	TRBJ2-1	ASSQPIHNEQF